Below, 9 T cell receptor beta chains from the same sample are listed, as sequenced in a study of blood T cell repertoires in COVID-19. Using immunoSEQ multiplex PCR, the repertoire was profiled, and TCRdb retains in-frame clones only, with some absent. The table includes fewer than 450,000 clones, more than 75% detected once. The sequenced material came from PBMCs or T cells enriched from blood (not recorded which). Receptors were obtained from a woman in her late teens or twenties who had recovered from COVID-19.

V gene TRBV18 combines with J gene TRBJ2-7; D is unresolved. The V and J ends lost 3 bases and 5 bases respectively, with 11 bases between them. Germline CDR1 KGHSH, CDR2 LQKENI. This CDR3 comprises 13 residues. CDR3 loop: CASSPDKSNEQYF. The DNA for the CDR3 is TGTGCCAGCTCACCCGATAAGAGCAACGAGCAGTACTTC.

This clone was seen only once. The J gene is TRBJ2-3, the V gene TRBV6-5, with a weak D call TRBD1 (6 bases). This CDR3 has 14 residues. Germline CDR1 MNHEY, CDR2 SVGAGI. The V and J ends lost 7 bases and 2 bases respectively, with 13 bases between them. The CDR3 loop reads CASTPGQYTDTQYF. In nucleotides, the CDR3 is TGTGCCAGCACCCCGGGACAATACACAGATACGCAGTATTTT.

V gene TRBV19 combines with J gene TRBJ2-4; possible D gene TRBD1, 6 bases. CDR1 and CDR2 (germline): LNHDA, SQIVND (reference sequence). The CDR3 totals 17 residues. Trimming took 5 bases from V and 1 from J, leaving 18 bases between them. CDR3 bases: TGTGCCAGTAGTGGACGAAACAGGGCCGGGGCCAAAAACATTCAGTACTTC. It specifies CASSGRNRAGAKNIQYF.

The chain couples TRBV11-2 to TRBJ1-6, with D maybe TRBD1 (5 bases). Germline lookup yields CDR1 SGHAT and CDR2 FQNNGV. V was shortened by 6 bases and J by 5 bases, with 17 bases between the two germline ends. The CDR3 extends over 16 amino acids. Here the CDR3 reads CASSHNRFQDNSPLHF. The DNA of the CDR3 is TGTGCCAGCAGTCATAACAGGTTCCAGGATAATTCACCCCTCCACTTT.

This clone was recorded once. This sample includes further DNA sequences coding for the same CDR3. The chain recombines TRBV5-1 with TRBJ2-2, with a possible D match to TRBD1 (6 bases). Trimming left V 4 bases short and J 0 bases short, with 10 bases between. The CDR3 runs 15 residues. Germline V gene lookup returns CDR1 SGHRS and CDR2 YFSETQ. CDR3 sequence (DNA): TGCGCCAGCAGCACAGGGACCGCGAACACCGGGGAGCTGTTTTTT. Amino acid sequence: CASSTGTANTGELFF. Filled out from reference TRBV5-1 and TRBJ2-2, the complete variable domain reads KAGVTQTPRYLIKTRGQQVTLSCSPISGHRSVSWYQQTPGQGLQFLFEYFSETQRNKGNFPGRFSGRQFSNSRSEMNVSTLELGDSALYLCASSTGTANTGELFFGEGSRLTVL.

The rearrangement joins TRBV10-3 to TRBJ1-1, with D perhaps TRBD1 (6 bases). Trimming cost V 6 bases and J 7 bases, with 9 bases left between them. There are 11 residues in the CDR3. Germline loops: CDR1 ENHRY, CDR2 SYGVKD. The DNA of the CDR3 is TGTGCCATCAGCCAGGGGATTGAAGCTTTCTTT. It encodes CAISQGIEAFF.

This chain joins TRBV6-5 and TRBJ1-4, with a tentative D call TRBD1 (5 bases). V shed 5 bases and J shed 11 bases, with 12 bases lying between them. The germline CDR1 and CDR2 sequences are MNHEY and SVGAGI. The CDR3 is made up of 12 amino acids. The CDR3 loop is CASSNDRRKLFF. In DNA form, the CDR3 reads TGTGCCAGCAGTAATGACAGACGGAAACTGTTTTTT.

The chain carries TRBV11-3 and TRBJ1-1; D may be TRBD1 (5 bases). The germline gives CDR1 SGHNT, CDR2 YENEEA. This CDR3 spans 13 amino acids. The V gene lost 5 bases and the J gene lost 2 bases, with 9 bases spanning the gap. CDR3 nucleotides: TGTGCCAGCAGCCACGACAGAAACACTGAAGCTTTCTTT. Protein: CASSHDRNTEAFF.

The chain uses TRBV28 and TRBJ2-1; 8 nucleotides align to TRBD2. This CDR3 spans 16 amino acids. Trimming cost V 3 bases and J 6 bases; bases outside gene matches: 10. Germline V gives CDR1 MDHEN, CDR2 SYDVKM. The CDR3: CASSLPIAGISNEQFF. CDR3 in DNA: TGTGCCAGCAGTTTGCCTATAGCGGGGATTTCCAATGAGCAGTTCTTC.